This T cell receptor beta chain was observed in a study of technical replicates of blood from several donors. The CDR3 runs to 16 residues. V dropped 1 base and J dropped 0 bases, with 10 bases sitting between them. Germline lookup yields CDR1 SNHLY and CDR2 FYNNEI. TCRdb keeps only in-frame clones here, not all; method: immunoSEQ multiplex PCR. The table includes tens of thousands of clones, almost 99% detected once. This clonotype was sampled from a human donor in good health. Source material: T cells isolated from PBMCs. The genes are TRBV2 and TRBJ2-1; TRBD2 is a possible D gene (5 bases). The CDR3 DNA reads as TGTGCCAGCAGTGAAGGCAAGCGGAGCTCCTACAATGAGCAGTTCTTC. Encoded protein: CASSEGKRSSYNEQFF.